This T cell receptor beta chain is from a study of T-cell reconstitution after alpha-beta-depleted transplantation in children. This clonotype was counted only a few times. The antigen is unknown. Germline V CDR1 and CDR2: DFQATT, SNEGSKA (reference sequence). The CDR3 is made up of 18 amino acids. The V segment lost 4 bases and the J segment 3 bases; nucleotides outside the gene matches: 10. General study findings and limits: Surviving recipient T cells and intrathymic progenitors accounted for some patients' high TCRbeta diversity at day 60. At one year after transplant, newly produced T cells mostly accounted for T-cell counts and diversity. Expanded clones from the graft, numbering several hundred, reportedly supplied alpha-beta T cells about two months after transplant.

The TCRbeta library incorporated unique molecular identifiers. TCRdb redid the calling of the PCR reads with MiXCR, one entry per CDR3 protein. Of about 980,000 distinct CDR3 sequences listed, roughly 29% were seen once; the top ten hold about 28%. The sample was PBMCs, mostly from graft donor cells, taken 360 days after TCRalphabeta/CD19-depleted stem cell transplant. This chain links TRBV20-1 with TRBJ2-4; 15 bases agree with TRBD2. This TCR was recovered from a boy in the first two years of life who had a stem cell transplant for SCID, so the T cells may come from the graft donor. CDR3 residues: CSATNRGGLAGGKNIQYF. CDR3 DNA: TGCAGTGCTACTAACCGAGGGGGACTAGCGGGGGGCAAAAACATTCAGTACTTC.